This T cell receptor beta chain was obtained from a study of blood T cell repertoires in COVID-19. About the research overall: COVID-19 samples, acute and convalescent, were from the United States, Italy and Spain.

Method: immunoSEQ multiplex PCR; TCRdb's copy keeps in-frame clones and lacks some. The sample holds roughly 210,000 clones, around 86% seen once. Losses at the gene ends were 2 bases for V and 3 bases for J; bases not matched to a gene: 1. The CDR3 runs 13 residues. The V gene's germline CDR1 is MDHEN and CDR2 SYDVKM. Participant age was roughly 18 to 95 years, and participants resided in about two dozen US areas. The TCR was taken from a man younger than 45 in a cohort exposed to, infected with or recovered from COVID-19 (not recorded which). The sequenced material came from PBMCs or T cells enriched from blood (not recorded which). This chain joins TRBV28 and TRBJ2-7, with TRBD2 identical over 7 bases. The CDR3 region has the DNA TGTGCCAGCAGTTTAGGGACTAACTACGAGCAGTACTTC. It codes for CASSLGTNYEQYF.